A selection of T cell receptor beta chains follows, all from one sample in a study of blood T cells in healthy people across ages. TCRdb analysed the 5' RACE reads with MiXCR anew, one entry per CDR3 protein. The sample lists approximately 1,700,000 distinct CDR3 sequences, about 39% occurring once. The sequencing input was blood. These receptors all stem from a human donor in good health. Each CDR3 is given with its conserved first and last residue. The D gene is left open where the match is weak. Size values are once, few and many counts, or a class for expanded clones, and some rows have none.

v_call	cdr3_length	clone_size	d_call	j_call	cdr3_nt	cdr3_aa
TRBV20-1	14	.	TRBD1	TRBJ2-7	TGCAGTGCTAGAAGGACAGGGGACCCCTACGAGCAGTACTTC	CSARRTGDPYEQYF
TRBV20-1	13	once	TRBD1	TRBJ1-1	TGCAGTGCCGACAGGGGTCGCGACACTGAAGCTTTCTTT	CSADRGRDTEAFF
TRBV5-1	14	few	.	TRBJ1-5	TGCGCCAGCAGCTTAACAGGTCTCAGTCAGCCCCAGCATTTT	CASSLTGLSQPQHF
TRBV7-2	18	.	TRBD2	TRBJ2-5	TGTGCCAGCAGCTTAAGACTAGCGGGGGGGCCCACCGGAGAGACCCAGTACTTC	CASSLRLAGGPTGETQYF
TRBV5-1	17	.	TRBD1	TRBJ2-6	TGCGCCAGTGAACGACAGGGCTCCCTCTCTGGGGCCAACGTCCTGACTTTC	CASERQGSLSGANVLTF
TRBV7-3	17	.	TRBD1	TRBJ1-1	TGTGCCAGCAGCTTGGGCCAGGGGGTCTTTACGGACACCGAAGCTTTCTTT	CASSLGQGVFTDTEAFF
TRBV19	12	few	.	TRBJ2-1	TGTGCCAGTAGTATAGGGGTTAGCGTGCAGTTCTTC	CASSIGVSVQFF
TRBV6-5	13	few	.	TRBJ1-2	TGTGCCAGCAGCTACAGCCCTAACTATGACTACACCTTC	CASSYSPNYDYTF
TRBV4-1	14	.	.	TRBJ1-1	TGCGCCAGCAGCCCTCACAAGGGGAACACTGAAGCTTTCTTT	CASSPHKGNTEAFF
TRBV24-1	18	few	TRBD1	TRBJ2-6	TGTGCCACCAGTGATCCAGACAGGGAGAGGAATGGGGCCAACGTCCTGACTTTC	CATSDPDRERNGANVLTF
TRBV3-1	15	few	.	TRBJ2-3	TGTGCCAGCAGCCGGGATGGGGGGCTGGCAGATACGCAGTATTTT	CASSRDGGLADTQYF
TRBV20-1	22	.	.	TRBJ1-5	TGCAGTGCCAGCACAGGATTGGACTTTATCGGGGTAGAGGGCCTTAGCAATCAGCCCCAGCATTTT	CSASTGLDFIGVEGLSNQPQHF
TRBV10-3	15	.	TRBD1	TRBJ2-1	TGTGCCATCAGGAGGGAGAGACAGGGTGGAAATGAGCAGTTCTTC	CAIRRERQGGNEQFF
TRBV5-1	14	.	.	TRBJ1-4	TGCGCCAGCAGCTTGGAGTCGGTGAATGAAAAACTGTTTTTT	CASSLESVNEKLFF
TRBV7-2	13	many	.	TRBJ1-2	TGTGCCAGCAGCTTGCCAGGGGCCTATGGCTACACCTTC	CASSLPGAYGYTF
TRBV4-1	15	.	TRBD2	TRBJ2-1	TGCACCAGCAGCCATAGCGGGGCCTTTTACAATGAGCAGTTCTTC	CTSSHSGAFYNEQFF
TRBV9	16	few	TRBD1	TRBJ1-2	TGTGCCAGCAGCTCAGCTGTAGGCAGGGGGCCATATGGCTACACCTTC	CASSSAVGRGPYGYTF
TRBV15	13	few	.	TRBJ1-1	TGTGCCACCAGCAGGACAGAAAACACTGAAGCTTTCTTT	CATSRTENTEAFF
TRBV20-1	11	many	.	TRBJ2-5	TGCAGTGCTAGAGTGAGAGAGACCCAGTACTTC	CSARVRETQYF
TRBV20-1	15	few	TRBD2	TRBJ2-1	TGCAGTGCTAGGTCGACTAGCGGGGGTATCAATGAGCAGTTCTTC	CSARSTSGGINEQFF
TRBV25-1	14	.	.	TRBJ1-6	TGTGCCAGCACCCTGGACAACGGATGGTCACCCCTCCACTTT	CASTLDNGWSPLHF
TRBV20-1	15	few	.	TRBJ1-2	TGCAGTGCTAGAGATTACAACAGCTTCAACTATGGCTACACCTTC	CSARDYNSFNYGYTF
TRBV29-1	14	.	TRBD2	TRBJ2-7	TGCAGCGTTAGTGGACTAGCGGGGCTCTACGAGCAGTACTTC	CSVSGLAGLYEQYF
TRBV27	12	few	.	TRBJ1-1	TGTGCCAGCCAGCAGGGGAGGACTGAAGCTTTCTTT	CASQQGRTEAFF
TRBV12-3/TRBV12-4	17	few	.	TRBJ1-2	TGTGCCAGCAGTCCACAACTTGTGCAGGGTCCTGACTATGGCTACACCTTC	CASSPQLVQGPDYGYTF
TRBV13	15	few	.	TRBJ2-3	TGTGCCAGCAGCACCCCCGGGACTAGCACAGATACGCAGTATTTT	CASSTPGTSTDTQYF
TRBV15	14	.	TRBD2	TRBJ2-1	TGTGCCACCAGTCCGACTAGCGGAAACAATGAGCAGTTCTTC	CATSPTSGNNEQFF
TRBV5-1	14	many	.	TRBJ2-3	TGCGCCAGCAGCCTGACAGGAATCGCAGATACGCAGTATTTT	CASSLTGIADTQYF
TRBV6-1	14	.	.	TRBJ2-5	TGTGCCAGCAGGGAATGGGGAAGCAGGGTGACCCAGTACTTC	CASREWGSRVTQYF
TRBV7-2	17	few	.	TRBJ2-7	TGTGCCAGCAGCTTAGCATTGGGGGGTTCGGGCTCCTACGAGCAGTACTTC	CASSLALGGSGSYEQYF
TRBV7-2	17	once	.	TRBJ1-2	TGTGCCAGCAGCCCCCGCCCTGATTTTGGCTTTAGAGGTGGCTACACCTTC	CASSPRPDFGFRGGYTF
TRBV6-2/TRBV6-3	13	few	TRBD1	TRBJ2-7	TGTGCCAGCAGTTACGCGGACAGGGCCGAGCAGTACTTC	CASSYADRAEQYF